The present TCR beta chain was sequenced within a study of cytomegalovirus exposure and HLA in healthy donors. The CDR3 is made up of 16 amino acids. Germline V gene sequence: CDR1 SNHLY, CDR2 FYNNEI. To note about this clone: The junction departs from the called germline gene at one end, perhaps through a read error.

In the PCR, 60 Vbeta and 13 Jbeta primers were used. Clones were sequenced by immunoSEQ multiplex PCR, and TCRdb holds only the in-frame ones, with some missing. The sample lists over 200,000 clones; 70% to 90% were seen once. The V gene is TRBV2, the J gene TRBJ1-3; a possible D gene is TRBD1 (5 bases). Sequenced input: PBMCs. The receptor was isolated from a human donor in good health. CDR3 coding DNA: TGTGCCAGCAGTGAAGGGCGGGGGTCGATTTCAAACAAGGTGGATTTT. This codes for CASSEGRGSISNKVDF.